This T cell receptor (beta chain) was captured by sequencing in a study of T-cell reconstitution after alpha-beta-depleted transplantation in children. Study-level findings and limits: At around two months after transplant, the alpha-beta T cells were reportedly derived from several hundred expanded clones that came from non-depleted graft cells. High day-60 TCRbeta diversity in some patients came from surviving recipient T cells and thymic progenitors.

As regards this clonotype: Its antigen is unknown.

A TCRbeta library incorporating unique molecular identifiers was prepared. In TCRdb, the PCR reads were re-called with MiXCR into one record per CDR3 protein. Altogether some 2,900 distinct CDR3 sequences are present, 20% to 25% being singletons, with the ten largest covering under 45%. Germline-derived CDR1 and CDR2 are LNHNV and YYDKDF (reference sequence). The CDR3 runs to 12 residues. V was trimmed by 4 bases and J by 8 bases, leaving 11 bases between them. The starting material was PBMCs, mostly from graft donor cells, obtained 60 days after TCRalphabeta/CD19-depleted stem cell transplant. This TCR was recovered from a female patient aged 5-17 years who had a stem cell transplant for acute lymphoblastic leukemia, so the T cells may come from the graft donor. This chain connects TRBV15 to TRBJ1-2; no firm D call. CDR3 amino acids: CATSNGIGGYTF. Here the CDR3 DNA reads TGTGCCACCAGCAATGGAATCGGCGGCTACACCTTC.